These T cell receptor beta chains were read from a single sample in a study of blood T cell repertoires in COVID-19. Profiled with immunoSEQ multiplex PCR; TCRdb holds only in-frame clones, not every one. Among some 220,000 clones listed, roughly 80% were seen once. Sequences were obtained from PBMCs or T cells enriched from blood (not recorded which). The source is a woman aged 40 to 49 with acute COVID-19. Both conserved end residues are trimmed from each CDR3. D genes are given only for firm matches. Expanded clones are given a class, and other clones once, few, many or no size at all.

CDR3aa: ATSGLRGEEGYT
abundance: -
v_gene: TRBV24-1
len: 12
d_gene: -

CDR3aa: ASSSSRGNLYEQY
abundance: -
v_gene: TRBV7-9
len: 13
d_gene: TRBD1

CDR3aa: ASSFGRQGDGYT
abundance: -
v_gene: TRBV6-5
len: 12
d_gene: TRBD1

CDR3aa: ASSIRRDNEQF
abundance: -
v_gene: TRBV19
len: 11
d_gene: -

CDR3aa: ASSQDLLDSLLYNEQF
abundance: -
v_gene: TRBV4-3
len: 16
d_gene: -

CDR3aa: ASSLPQGRSYEQY
abundance: -
v_gene: TRBV3-1/TRBV3-2
len: 13
d_gene: -

CDR3aa: ASSPTGGGQPQH
abundance: -
v_gene: TRBV3-1/TRBV3-2
len: 12
d_gene: TRBD1

CDR3aa: ASIWATGGDHSSYEQY
abundance: -
v_gene: TRBV7-8
len: 16
d_gene: TRBD1

CDR3aa: ASTYRDSNEQF
abundance: -
v_gene: TRBV7-9
len: 11
d_gene: TRBD1

CDR3aa: ASSGRGDRGVQPQH
abundance: few
v_gene: TRBV28
len: 14
d_gene: TRBD1

CDR3aa: ASSPSDRAGNQPQH
abundance: -
v_gene: TRBV27
len: 14
d_gene: TRBD1

CDR3aa: ASSPKVGQGSPNEQF
abundance: -
v_gene: TRBV18
len: 15
d_gene: TRBD1

CDR3aa: ASSQVANSPLH
abundance: -
v_gene: TRBV3-1/TRBV3-2
len: 11
d_gene: -

CDR3aa: AISEGGAFQETQY
abundance: -
v_gene: TRBV10-3
len: 13
d_gene: -

CDR3aa: ASSLRTGGLKDNEQF
abundance: -
v_gene: TRBV5-1
len: 15
d_gene: TRBD1

CDR3aa: ASSLTGINEKLF
abundance: -
v_gene: TRBV11-2
len: 12
d_gene: TRBD1

CDR3aa: ASSLASNQPQH
abundance: -
v_gene: TRBV11-2
len: 11
d_gene: -

CDR3aa: ASSLAAGEELF
abundance: -
v_gene: TRBV5-4
len: 11
d_gene: TRBD2

CDR3aa: ASSFRQGGYNEQF
abundance: -
v_gene: TRBV5-1
len: 13
d_gene: -

CDR3aa: ASSLVPTGTSNYGYT
abundance: few
v_gene: TRBV7-2
len: 15
d_gene: TRBD1

CDR3aa: AWCYGLAGGPDTQY
abundance: -
v_gene: TRBV30
len: 14
d_gene: TRBD2

CDR3aa: ATSITAGGNTQY
abundance: -
v_gene: TRBV15
len: 12
d_gene: -

CDR3aa: ASDPPCREEQY
abundance: -
v_gene: TRBV12-5
len: 11
d_gene: -

CDR3aa: ASSVSGPRYEQY
abundance: -
v_gene: TRBV25-1
len: 12
d_gene: -

CDR3aa: ASRDFAGYEQY
abundance: -
v_gene: TRBV2
len: 11
d_gene: -

CDR3aa: ASSSDRVKSPLH
abundance: -
v_gene: TRBV18
len: 12
d_gene: TRBD1

CDR3aa: ATNKGANYGYT
abundance: -
v_gene: TRBV10-3
len: 11
d_gene: TRBD1

CDR3aa: ASSPGLGTQY
abundance: -
v_gene: TRBV7-6
len: 10
d_gene: -

CDR3aa: ASSIAQRFEQF
abundance: -
v_gene: TRBV19
len: 11
d_gene: -

CDR3aa: ASSVGTRNYGYT
abundance: few
v_gene: TRBV9
len: 12
d_gene: -